This T cell receptor beta chain was identified in a study of read filtering for tumor transcriptome and immune sequencing. At the level of the study: By R-ISS, stages I, II and III held about 8, 15 and 7 patients. Findings and limits, study-wide: Sorted CD138-negative bone marrow cells were not purified T cells. RNA-seq captured clonotypes less deeply and reliably than IR-seq. Dropping single-read clonotypes raised IR-seq and RNA-seq shared-clonotype correlation.

The library was built from roughly 400 ng RNA with molecular barcoded adaptors for alpha/delta and beta/gamma chains. TCRdb used MiXCR to reprocess the reads, holding one entry per CDR3 protein. The data contain some 62,000 distinct CDR3 sequences, more than 11% of them singletons. V was shortened by 6 bases and J by 7 bases, with 15 bases between the two germline ends. This CDR3 has 13 amino acids. Many counts were recorded for this clonotype. No antigen is known for it. Material: a population of CD138-negative cells sorted from bone marrow. This sequence originates from a donor over 35 with multiple myeloma. The chain links TRBV12-3 or TRBV12-4 to TRBJ1-1, with TRBD1 as a possible D gene (5 bases). This chain's CDR3 is CASRSGTSREAFF. For the CDR3, the DNA is TGTGCCAGCAGGTCAGGGACCTCTCGTGAAGCTTTCTTT.